Shown below are 24 T cell receptor beta chains from a single sample sequenced in a study of blood T cell repertoires in COVID-19. Produced via immunoSEQ multiplex PCR; TCRdb's table is partial and in-frame only. The table records 80,000 to 100,000 clones, about 87% of them present only once. Specimen: peripheral blood. The receptors here all came from a human donor with COVID-19, enrolled during active disease. The donor label of this sample is uncertain.

This clone was seen once. This chain links TRBV5-6 with TRBJ2-7; D is unclear. The V end was cut by 5 bases, the J end by 0 bases, with 12 bases between. The CDR3 sequence is 14 residues long. From germline, CDR1 is SGHDT and CDR2 YYEEEE. The CDR3 nucleotides read TGTGCCAGCAGTGGGCACCATCTCTCCTACGAGCAGTACTTC. Protein: CASSGHHLSYEQYF.

This rearrangement joins TRBV6-5 to TRBJ2-1, with 9 bases that match TRBD1. CDR1 is MNHEY and CDR2 is SVGAGI in the germline V gene. V was clipped by 7 bases and J by 4 bases; unmatched bases: 8. CDR3 length: 15 amino acids. The CDR3 nucleotides are TGTGCCAGCACCAAGGACAGGGGAATTTACAATGAGCAGTTCTTC. Its protein is CASTKDRGIYNEQFF.

The rearrangement uses TRBV3-1 (or the pseudogene TRBV3-2) and TRBJ1-5, with 9 bases that match TRBD1. The germline CDR1 and CDR2 sequences are LGHDT and YNNKEL (reference sequence). V shed 4 bases, J shed 3 bases, and the junction held 4 bases outside the gene matches. The CDR3 consists of 15 residues. In DNA form, the CDR3 reads TGTGCCAGCAGCCCGGGACAGGGTAACAATCAGCCCCAGCATTTT. This translates into CASSPGQGNNQPQHF.

The chain has TRBV14 and TRBJ1-1, with a possible D match to TRBD1 (6 bases). V lost 3 bases to trimming and J lost 10 bases, with 18 bases between them. The germline gives CDR1 SGHDN, CDR2 FVKESK. The CDR3 has 14 amino acids. CDR3 sequence reads: CASSQTRGRGSAFF. CDR3 DNA sequence: TGTGCCAGCAGCCAGACAAGGGGCAGGGGTTCAGCTTTCTTT.

The chain recombines TRBV19 with TRBJ2-3; TRBD1 matches 12 bases. V shed 3 bases and J 7 bases; nucleotides not matched to a gene: 8. From germline, CDR1 is LNHDA and CDR2 SQIVND (reference sequence). The CDR3 totals 16 residues. This CDR3 reads CASSMRGTGGDYTQYF. The CDR3, as DNA: TGTGCCAGTAGTATGCGTGGGACAGGGGGCGATTATACGCAGTATTTT. The full variable domain, in which reference TRBV19 and TRBJ2-3 provide the parts outside the CDR3, is DGGITQSPKYLFRKEGQNVTLSCEQNLNHDAMYWYRQDPGQGLRLIYYSQIVNDFQKGDIAEGYSVSREKKESFPLTVTSAQKNPTAFYLCASSMRGTGGDYTQYFGPGTRLTVL.

J is TRBJ2-1 and V is TRBV6-1; 11 nucleotides line up with TRBD2. CDR1 and CDR2 (germline): MNHNS, SASEGT. The CDR3 loop spans 15 amino acids. The junction had 0 bases not matched to a gene; V was cut back by 3 bases and J by 2 bases. CDR3 loop: CASSETSGAYNEQFF. DNA of the CDR3: TGTGCCAGCAGTGAGACTAGCGGGGCCTACAATGAGCAGTTCTTC.

V and J are TRBV9 and TRBJ1-4, with 8 bases matching TRBD1. This CDR3 is 14 amino acids long. The J segment lost 6 bases and the V segment lost 5 bases, leaving 6 bases of the junction unmatched. The V gene's germline CDR1 is SGDLS and CDR2 YYNGEE. The CDR3 here is CASSKTGADEKLFF. The CDR3, as DNA: TGTGCCAGCAGTAAGACAGGGGCGGATGAAAAACTGTTTTTT.

This chain links TRBV12-3 or TRBV12-4 with TRBJ2-7; TRBD1 matches at 8 bases. After removal of 6 bases from V and 2 bases from J, the junction contained 3 bases not matched to a gene. This CDR3 has 13 amino acids. The DNA for the CDR3 is TGTGCCAGCAGCCGGGACAGGCCCTACGAGCAGTACTTC. Protein: CASSRDRPYEQYF.

The genes are TRBV7-9 and TRBJ2-7, with D tentatively TRBD1 (5 bases). Trimming took off 1 base at V and 6 bases at J, with 10 bases between the two ends. Per germline, CDR1 SEHNR and CDR2 FQNEAQ (reference sequence). This CDR3 is built from 13 residues. As DNA, the CDR3 is TGTGCCAGCAGCTTAGGTCAGGGCGGCGAGCAGTACTTC. It specifies CASSLGQGGEQYF. The variable domain in full, with the rest retrieved from reference TRBV7-9 and TRBJ2-7, is DTGVSQNPRHKITKRGQNVTFRCDPISEHNRLYWYRQTLGQGPEFLTYFQNEAQLEKSRLLSDRFSAERPKGSFSTLEIQRTEQGDSAMYLCASSLGQGGEQYFGPGTRLTVT.

V is TRBV21-1 and J is TRBJ2-5; TRBD1, the table's D call, was not compared with the DNA. TRBV21-1 is flagged as a pseudogene. The CDR3 consists of 13 residues. CDR3 in amino acids: CASSPAGPETQYF. CDR3 DNA: TGTGCCAGCAGCCCGGCAGGGCCAGAGACCCAGTACTTC.

The J gene is TRBJ1-4, the V gene TRBV29-1, with D possibly being TRBD1 (6 bases). Germline-derived CDR1 and CDR2 are SQVTM and ANQGSEA. V lost 4 bases to trimming and J lost 5 bases, with 8 bases between them. The CDR3 covers 12 residues. CDR3 sequence (DNA): TGCAGCGTTGGACAGGAGAATGAAAAACTGTTTTTT. Its translation: CSVGQENEKLFF.

The J gene is TRBJ1-1, the V gene TRBV7-9, with D uncertain. The CDR3 runs 14 residues. Germline V gene lookup returns CDR1 SEHNR and CDR2 FQNEAQ (reference sequence). V was shortened by 0 bases and J by 5 bases, with 10 bases between the two germline ends. CDR3 in amino acids: CASSLAEGRTEAFF. For the CDR3, the DNA is TGTGCCAGCAGCTTAGCTGAGGGTCGGACTGAAGCTTTCTTT. The full variable domain, with the rest looked up from reference TRBV7-9 and TRBJ1-1, is DTGVSQNPRHKITKRGQNVTFRCDPISEHNRLYWYRQTLGQGPEFLTYFQNEAQLEKSRLLSDRFSAERPKGSFSTLEIQRTEQGDSAMYLCASSLAEGRTEAFFGQGTRLTVV.

Only one count was recorded for this clone. The chain has TRBV5-1 and TRBJ2-5; TRBD2 is a possible D gene (7 bases). Germline loops: CDR1 SGHRS, CDR2 YFSETQ. Trimming took off 2 bases at V and 0 bases at J, with 11 bases between the two ends. The CDR3 is 15 residues long. The DNA for the CDR3 is TGCGCCAGCAGCTTTAACGGGGGGCACCAAGAGACCCAGTACTTC. This sequence encodes CASSFNGGHQETQYF.

The chain employs TRBV3-1 (or the pseudogene TRBV3-2) and TRBJ1-1, with D possibly TRBD1 on 6 matching bases. This CDR3 has 15 residues. Trimming removed 1 base from V and 1 base from J, with 10 bases in between. Germline values: CDR1 LGHDT, CDR2 YNNKEL (reference sequence). The CDR3 here is CASSQVGAGNTEAFF. Written as DNA, the CDR3 is TGTGCCAGCAGCCAAGTGGGGGCTGGGAACACTGAAGCTTTCTTT.

This chain connects TRBV7-9 to TRBJ2-5; a possible D gene is TRBD2 (6 bases). Trimming took 5 bases from V and 2 from J, leaving 9 bases between them. The V gene's germline CDR1 is SEHNR and CDR2 FQNEAQ (reference sequence). The CDR3 consists of 13 residues. The CDR3 bases are TGTGCCAGCAGCCGGGACTTACAAGAGACCCAGTACTTC. Residues: CASSRDLQETQYF.

The J gene is TRBJ2-2, the V gene TRBV12-5; 12 positions agree with TRBD2. The junction had 13 bases not matched to a gene; V was cut back by 6 bases and J by 5 bases. The CDR3 has 18 amino acids. CDR1 is LGHNT, CDR2 FRNRAP, per germline. For the CDR3, the DNA is TGTGCTAGTGGCAGAGGGCTAGCGGGAGGGCCTAGGACCGGGGAGCTGTTTTTT. Its translation is CASGRGLAGGPRTGELFF.

This clone was recorded only once. CDR3 in amino acids: CASSLQRTFLAPDTQYF. The CDR3 bases are TGTGCCAGCAGCTTACAGCGGACGTTCCTGGCCCCAGATACGCAGTATTTT. The chain employs TRBV11-2 and TRBJ2-3; a possible D gene is TRBD2 (5 bases). The CDR3 is 17 residues long. With 2 bases removed from V and 4 bases from J, the gap between germline ends came to 19 bases. The germline CDR1 and CDR2 sequences are SGHAT and FQNNGV.

The V and J genes are TRBV7-2 and TRBJ1-2; D is perhaps TRBD1 (5 bases). Per the germline V gene, CDR1 is SGHTA and CDR2 is FQGNSA. The CDR3 spans 14 residues. Trimming pared 0 bases from V and 8 bases from J, leaving 13 bases between. The DNA for the CDR3 is TGTGCCAGCAGCTTAGCGCAGGGATCTGGGGGCTACACCTTC. Its translation is CASSLAQGSGGYTF.

This CDR3 reads CASSLRGGQGSYGYTF. The CDR3 nucleotides are TGTGCCAGCAGCTTAAGAGGTGGACAGGGCTCCTATGGCTACACCTTC. J is TRBJ1-2 and V is TRBV7-9; 8 bases align to TRBD1. The CDR3 spans 16 residues. The V and J ends lost 2 bases and 4 bases, in that order; junction bases with no gene match: 9. Germline lookup yields CDR1 SEHNR and CDR2 FQNEAQ (reference sequence).

The V gene is TRBV18, the J gene TRBJ2-1; 12 positions agree with TRBD2. Germline V lookup: CDR1 KGHSH, CDR2 LQKENI. V lost 4 bases to trimming and J lost 3 bases; unmatched junction nucleotides: 1. The CDR3 runs 15 residues. Written as DNA, the CDR3 is TGTGCCAGCTCACGGACTAGCGGGGACTACAATGAGCAGTTCTTC. Protein product: CASSRTSGDYNEQFF.

The rearrangement uses TRBV7-9 and TRBJ2-1; D is ambiguous. V gave up 1 base and J gave up 8 bases, with 9 bases separating them. Looked up from germline, CDR1 is SEHNR and CDR2 is FQNEAQ (reference sequence). CDR3 length: 13 amino acids. The CDR3: CASSLGSGDEQFF. The CDR3 DNA reads as TGTGCCAGCAGCTTAGGATCAGGCGATGAGCAGTTCTTC.

This chain joins TRBV30 and TRBJ1-6; D uncertain. The V gene's germline CDR1 is GTSNPN and CDR2 SVGIG (reference sequence). V dropped 3 bases and J dropped 8 bases, with 11 bases sitting between them. The CDR3 length is 13 residues. The CDR3 loop reads CAWRGVPDSPLHF. Here the CDR3 DNA reads TGTGCCTGGAGGGGCGTACCCGATTCACCCCTCCACTTT.

The genes are TRBV7-9 and TRBJ1-2; possible D gene TRBD1, 5 bases. The germline V and J ends were trimmed by 5 bases and 6 bases, with 16 bases remaining between them. Germline loops: CDR1 SEHNR, CDR2 FQNEAQ (reference sequence). The CDR3 extends over 14 amino acids. The CDR3 here is CASSRGGYSDGYTF. In DNA, the CDR3 is TGTGCCAGCAGCCGGGGGGGATACTCTGATGGCTACACCTTC.

This sequence joins TRBV27 and TRBJ1-2, with TRBD1 matching over 11 bases. CDR1 and CDR2 from the germline V gene are MNHEY and SMNVEV (reference sequence). Unmatched junction bases numbered 11, after V lost 8 bases and J lost 6 bases. The CDR3 is 15 residues long. The CDR3 bases are TGTGCCAGCGGCCCGGGACAGGGGGTTCTTAATGGCTACACCTTC. It encodes CASGPGQGVLNGYTF.